A selection of T cell receptor beta chains follows, all from one sample in a study of shared clonotypes between healthy human individuals. TCRdb's copy holds only in-frame clones and misses some; the assay was immunoSEQ multiplex PCR. The table has fewer than 2.5 million clones, more than 85% seen once. The sequenced sample was naive CD4+ T cells from PBMCs. All receptors come from a man aged 18 to 29 in good health. Some clones in this sample may be carry-over from other donors' samples. The CDR3 runs from the conserved cysteine through the conserved F or W. The D gene is left open where the match is weak. Size tells how often a clone was seen (once, few, many) or the class of an expanded clone, and some rows leave it out.

>TRBD2|.|TRBJ2-5|TRBV5-8
TGTGCCAGCAGCTTCCAGCGGGAGGGCCCAGAGACCCAGTACTTC
CASSFQREGPETQYF
>.|.|TRBJ1-4|TRBV4-1
TGCGCCAGCAGCCAGGAACACACTGCAACTAATGAAAAACTGTTTTTT
CASSQEHTATNEKLFF
>.|.|TRBJ1-4|TRBV5-1
TGCGCCAGCAGCTTGGGGAACCGGGACAATAATGAAAAACTGTTTTTT
CASSLGNRDNNEKLFF
>.|few|TRBJ2-2|TRBV18
TGTGCCAGCTCCCCCTATCAGGATGGCACCGGGGAGCTGTTTTTT
CASSPYQDGTGELFF
>.|.|TRBJ2-1|TRBV9
TGTGCCAGCAGCGTAGTCGTAGTGGGAGAGCAGTTCTTC
CASSVVVVGEQFF
>.|.|TRBJ2-1|TRBV6-5
TGTGCCAGCAGTTACGGACGGACCTCCTACAATGAGCAGTTCTTC
CASSYGRTSYNEQFF
>.|once|TRBJ1-2|TRBV5-6
TGTGCCAGCAGCTTGGGACAGCAATTCAACTATGGCTACACCTTC
CASSLGQQFNYGYTF
>.|.|TRBJ2-5|TRBV28
TGTGCCAGCAGTTTAAGAGTTGGCGGGTTCCCTCAAGAGACCCAGTACTTC
CASSLRVGGFPQETQYF
>.|.|TRBJ1-2|TRBV27
TGTGCCAGCAGTTCCATGTCGGGGGGGGCGCAAAACTATGGCTACACCTTC
CASSSMSGGAQNYGYTF
>.|.|TRBJ2-5|TRBV7-9
TGTGCCAGCAGCACCAGGGGTAGACCCCAAGAGACCCAGTACTTC
CASSTRGRPQETQYF
>TRBD2|.|TRBJ2-1|TRBV5-4
TGTGCCAGCAGCCCCGGGGGCGGGAGGGATGAGCAGTTCTTC
CASSPGGGRDEQFF
>TRBD1|.|TRBJ1-5|TRBV9
TGTGCCAGCAGCGGGGGGACAGCTTTCAATCAGCCCCAGCATTTT
CASSGGTAFNQPQHF
>TRBD2|.|TRBJ2-5|TRBV29-1
TGCAGCGTCGAGGGCGGGGGAGAGACCCAGTACTTC
CSVEGGGETQYF
>TRBD2|.|TRBJ2-7|TRBV6-5
TGTGCCAGCAGTTACTCTTGGCGGGGGGCCTACGAGCAGTACTTC
CASSYSWRGAYEQYF
>TRBD2|.|TRBJ2-5|TRBV19
TGTGCCAGTAGTATGGGGACTAGCGGGAGTGGGGAGACCCAGTACTTC
CASSMGTSGSGETQYF
>.|.|TRBJ2-7|TRBV2
TGTGCCAGCAGTGGAAACTACGAGCAGTACTTC
CASSGNYEQYF
>.|.|TRBJ2-2|TRBV28
TGTGCCAGCAGTTTCCCAGGGACCAGGGCCGGGGAGCTGTTTTTT
CASSFPGTRAGELFF
>TRBD1|once|TRBJ1-2|TRBV9
TGTGCCAGCAGCGTAGGCGACAGGGCTAGCTATGGCTACACCTTC
CASSVGDRASYGYTF
>TRBD1|.|TRBJ2-1|TRBV7-6
TGTGCCAGCAGCTTAGTCACAGGGGATGAGCAGTTCTTC
CASSLVTGDEQFF
>.|.|TRBJ2-6|TRBV5-1
TGCGCCAGCAGCTTGACGATCGGGGCCAACGTCCTGACTTTC
CASSLTIGANVLTF
>.|.|TRBJ2-3|TRBV5-1
TGCGCCAGCACCGTAGCGTCGGACACAGATACGCAGTATTTT
CASTVASDTDTQYF
>TRBD1|.|TRBJ2-1|TRBV2
TGTGCCAGCAGCACCGGGACAGATTACAATGAGCAGTTCTTC
CASSTGTDYNEQFF
>.|.|TRBJ2-7|TRBV5-4
TGTGCCAGCAGCCCCATGGTAACAGGGTCCTACGAGCAGTACTTC
CASSPMVTGSYEQYF
>.|.|TRBJ1-4|TRBV6-5
TGTGCCAGCAGCCCCGCGGTACGGGGCAACGAAAAACTGTTTTTT
CASSPAVRGNEKLFF
>.|.|TRBJ2-5|TRBV5-1
TGCGCCAGCAGCTTTCAGGCGGGCCAAGAGACCCAGTACTTC
CASSFQAGQETQYF
>.|.|TRBJ2-3|TRBV5-1
TGCGCCAGCACCCCCAACCTGGGTGGCACAGATACGCAGTATTTT
CASTPNLGGTDTQYF
>TRBD2|.|TRBJ2-3|TRBV19
TGTGCCAGTAGCCTAGCGGGGACCACAGATACGCAGTATTTT
CASSLAGTTDTQYF
>.|.|TRBJ1-4|TRBV2
TGTGCCAGCAGCCCTAGGGGTGCAACTAATGAAAAACTGTTTTTT
CASSPRGATNEKLFF
>.|.|TRBJ2-7|TRBV11-3
TGTGCCAGCAGCCCCGGGGCCGATGGGGAGCAGTACTTC
CASSPGADGEQYF
>.|.|TRBJ2-7|TRBV2
TGTGCCAGCACCGGGGACTCCTCCGAGCAGTACTTC
CASTGDSSEQYF
>.|.|TRBJ2-1|TRBV6-4
TGTGCCAGCAGTGACTCTTTGAGATCCGAGCAGTTCTTC
CASSDSLRSEQFF
>TRBD2|.|TRBJ2-1|TRBV30
TGTGCCTGGAGTGGCGTAGCGGGAGGGCCTCTGTTCTTC
CAWSGVAGGPLFF
>.|.|TRBJ2-4|TRBV18
TGTGCCAGCTCGTCTCCTAGGTCCAAAAACATTCAGTACTTC
CASSSPRSKNIQYF
>TRBD2|.|TRBJ2-7|TRBV28
TGTGCCAGCAGACCCACTAGCGACTCCTACGAGCAGTACTTC
CASRPTSDSYEQYF
>TRBD1|.|TRBJ2-3|TRBV7-9
TGTGCCAGCAGCTCCGGACAGGGGGCCCCATCCGATACGCAGTATTTT
CASSSGQGAPSDTQYF
>TRBD1|.|TRBJ2-2|TRBV11-2
TGTGCCAGCACTCCGCGACAGGGATCGCTTCGGGAGCTGTTTTTT
CASTPRQGSLRELFF
>.|.|TRBJ1-2|TRBV5-6
TGTGCCAGCAGCTTGGATTCTACAGGTTCCAACACCTTC
CASSLDSTGSNTF
>.|.|TRBJ2-2|TRBV5-1
TGCGCCAGCAGCTTGTCGATGGGAACCAGGGGGGAGCTGTTTTTT
CASSLSMGTRGELFF
>TRBD2|.|TRBJ2-5|TRBV29-1
TGCAGCGTGGGACTAGCGGGAACGCGAGAGACCCAGTACTTC
CSVGLAGTRETQYF
>.|.|TRBJ2-3|TRBV9
TGTGCCAGCAGCGGAACAGGGGAGGCAGATACGCAGTATTTT
CASSGTGEADTQYF
>.|.|TRBJ1-5|TRBV5-1
TGCGCCAGCAGCTTGGTGGCAGGAAGGGATCAGCCCCAGCATTTT
CASSLVAGRDQPQHF
>.|.|TRBJ2-7|TRBV5-1
TGCGCCAGCAGCTTGGGTGCAGGGGTATACGAGCAGTACTTC
CASSLGAGVYEQYF
>TRBD1|.|TRBJ1-1|TRBV5-4
TGTGCCAGCAGCCGCGGACAGGGTTTAGCTTTCTTT
CASSRGQGLAFF
>.|.|TRBJ2-1|TRBV7-8
TGTGCCAGCAGCCTCGGCCGAGGGATTGCCCACAATGAGCAGTTCTTC
CASSLGRGIAHNEQFF
>TRBD1|.|TRBJ1-4|TRBV4-1
TGCGCCAGCAGCCAAGCAGGGGGCGTTGATGGAAAACTGTTTTTT
CASSQAGGVDGKLFF
>TRBD2|once|TRBJ2-7|TRBV2
TGTGCCAGCAGCGATACTAGCGGGAGCTACGAGCAGTACTTC
CASSDTSGSYEQYF
>.|.|TRBJ2-7|TRBV29-1
TGCAGCGTTGAAGATCCTAGACAGGGGAGGGGCGAGCAGTACTTC
CSVEDPRQGRGEQYF
>TRBD1|.|TRBJ1-1|TRBV6-6
TGTGCCAGCAGTTACGGACAGGGCGGGCTGGGCACTGAAGCTTTCTTT
CASSYGQGGLGTEAFF
>.|.|TRBJ2-7|TRBV11-2
TGTGCCAGCAGCTTAGCCCTGTCAGGGGCTCTTTCCTACGAGCAGTACTTC
CASSLALSGALSYEQYF